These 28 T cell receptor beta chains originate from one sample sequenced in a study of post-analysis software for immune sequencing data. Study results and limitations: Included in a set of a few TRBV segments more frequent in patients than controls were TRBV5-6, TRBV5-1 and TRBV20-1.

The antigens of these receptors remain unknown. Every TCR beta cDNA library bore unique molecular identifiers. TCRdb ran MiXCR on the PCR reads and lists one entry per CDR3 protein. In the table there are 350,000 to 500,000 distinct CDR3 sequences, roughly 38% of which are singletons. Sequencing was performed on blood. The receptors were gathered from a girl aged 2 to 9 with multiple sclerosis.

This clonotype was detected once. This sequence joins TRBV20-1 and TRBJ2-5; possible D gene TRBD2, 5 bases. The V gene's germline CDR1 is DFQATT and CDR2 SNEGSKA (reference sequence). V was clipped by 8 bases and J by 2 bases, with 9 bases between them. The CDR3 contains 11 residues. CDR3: CSQLVQETQYF. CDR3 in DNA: TGCAGTCAACTAGTTCAAGAGACCCAGTACTTC.

The CDR3 loop is CASSAGGAMGANVLTF. Here the CDR3 DNA reads TGTGCCAGCAGTGCAGGGGGTGCGATGGGGGCCAACGTCCTGACTTTC. The chain uses TRBV28 and TRBJ2-6, with 7 positions matching TRBD1. The V and J ends lost 5 bases and 4 bases, in that order; junction bases with no gene match: 8. Germline CDR1 is MDHEN and CDR2 is SYDVKM. The CDR3 contains 16 residues.

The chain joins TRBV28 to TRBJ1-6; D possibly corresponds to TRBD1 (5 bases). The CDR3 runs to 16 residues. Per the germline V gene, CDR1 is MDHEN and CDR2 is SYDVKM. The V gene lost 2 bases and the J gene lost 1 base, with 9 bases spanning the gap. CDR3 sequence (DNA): TGTGCCAGCAGTTTAAGACAGCCTTCCTATAATTCACCCCTCCACTTT. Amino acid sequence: CASSLRQPSYNSPLHF. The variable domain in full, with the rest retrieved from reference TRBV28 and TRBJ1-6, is DVKVTQSSRYLVKRTGEKVFLECVQDMDHENMFWYRQDPGLGLRLIYFSYDVKMKEKGDIPEGYSVSREKKERFSLILESASTNQTSMYLCASSLRQPSYNSPLHFGNGTRLTVT.

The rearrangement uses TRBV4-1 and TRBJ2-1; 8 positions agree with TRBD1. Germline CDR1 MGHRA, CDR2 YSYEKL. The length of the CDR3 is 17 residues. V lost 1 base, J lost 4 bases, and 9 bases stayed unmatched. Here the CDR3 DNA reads TGCGCCAGCAGCCAAGTGACAGGGGATCCCTCGTACAATGAGCAGTTCTTC. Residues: CASSQVTGDPSYNEQFF.

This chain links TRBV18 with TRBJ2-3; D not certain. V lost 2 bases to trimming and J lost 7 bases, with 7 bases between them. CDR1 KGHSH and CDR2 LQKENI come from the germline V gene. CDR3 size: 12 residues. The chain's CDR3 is CASSPEQHTQYF. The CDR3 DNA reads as TGTGCCAGCTCACCAGAGCAACATACGCAGTATTTT.

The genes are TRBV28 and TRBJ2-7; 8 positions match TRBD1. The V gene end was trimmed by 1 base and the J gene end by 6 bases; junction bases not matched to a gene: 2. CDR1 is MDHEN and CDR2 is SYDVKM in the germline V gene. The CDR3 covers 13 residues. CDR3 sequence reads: CASSLSDRGEQYF. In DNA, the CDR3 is TGTGCCAGCAGTTTATCCGACAGGGGCGAGCAGTACTTC.

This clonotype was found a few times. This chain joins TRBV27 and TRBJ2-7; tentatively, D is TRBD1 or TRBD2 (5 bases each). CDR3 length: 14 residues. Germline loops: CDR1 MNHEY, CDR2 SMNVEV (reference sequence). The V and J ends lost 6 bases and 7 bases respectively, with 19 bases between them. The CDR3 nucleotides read TGTGCCAGCAGCTCCTGGGACGGCCTTGGAGAGCAGTACTTC. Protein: CASSSWDGLGEQYF.

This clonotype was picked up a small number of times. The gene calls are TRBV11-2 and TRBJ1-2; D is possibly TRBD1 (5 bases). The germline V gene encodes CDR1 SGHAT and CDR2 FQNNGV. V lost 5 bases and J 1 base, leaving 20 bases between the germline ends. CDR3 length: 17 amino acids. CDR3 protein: CASSVSREQIINYGYTF. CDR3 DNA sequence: TGTGCCAGCAGCGTGAGCAGGGAACAAATCATTAACTATGGCTACACCTTC.

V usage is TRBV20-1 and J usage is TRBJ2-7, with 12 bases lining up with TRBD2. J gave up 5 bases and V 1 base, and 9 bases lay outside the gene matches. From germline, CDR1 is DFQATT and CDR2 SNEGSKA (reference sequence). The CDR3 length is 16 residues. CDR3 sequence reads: CSARGTSGTWAHEQYF. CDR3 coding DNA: TGCAGTGCTAGAGGGACTAGCGGGACTTGGGCCCACGAGCAGTACTTC.

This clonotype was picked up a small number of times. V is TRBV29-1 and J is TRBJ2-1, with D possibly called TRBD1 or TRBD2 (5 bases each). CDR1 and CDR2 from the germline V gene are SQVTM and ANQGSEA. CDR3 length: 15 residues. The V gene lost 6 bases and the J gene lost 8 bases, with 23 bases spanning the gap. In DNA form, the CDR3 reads TGCAGCGTCTCAATCTCGGGACGGTCTATGGATGAGCAGTTCTTC. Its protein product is CSVSISGRSMDEQFF.

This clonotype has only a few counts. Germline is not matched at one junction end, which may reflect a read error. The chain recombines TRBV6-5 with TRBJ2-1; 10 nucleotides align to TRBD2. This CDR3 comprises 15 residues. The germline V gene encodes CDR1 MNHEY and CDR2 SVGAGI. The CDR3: CATSSVLAGANEQFF. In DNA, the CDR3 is TGTGCCACCAGTTCCGTCCTAGCGGGAGCCAATGAGCAGTTCTTC.

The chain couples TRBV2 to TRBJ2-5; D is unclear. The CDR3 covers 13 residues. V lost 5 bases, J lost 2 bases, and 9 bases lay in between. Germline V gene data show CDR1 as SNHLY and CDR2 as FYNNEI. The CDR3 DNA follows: TGTGCCAGCAGTCTCAACTGGCAAGAGACCCAGTACTTC. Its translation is CASSLNWQETQYF.

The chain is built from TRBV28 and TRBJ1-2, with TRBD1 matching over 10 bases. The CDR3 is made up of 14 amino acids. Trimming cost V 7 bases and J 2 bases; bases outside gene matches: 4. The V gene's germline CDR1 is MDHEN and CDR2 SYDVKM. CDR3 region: CASTLGQGNYGYTF. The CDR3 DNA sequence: TGTGCCAGCACCCTGGGACAGGGGAACTATGGCTACACCTTC.

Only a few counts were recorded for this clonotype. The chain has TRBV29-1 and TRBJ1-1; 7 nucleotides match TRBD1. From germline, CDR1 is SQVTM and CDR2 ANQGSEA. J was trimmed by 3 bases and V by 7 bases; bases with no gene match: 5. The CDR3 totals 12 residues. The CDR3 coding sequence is TGCAGCGCCGGGACAGAGTACACTGAAGCTTTCTTT. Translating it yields CSAGTEYTEAFF.

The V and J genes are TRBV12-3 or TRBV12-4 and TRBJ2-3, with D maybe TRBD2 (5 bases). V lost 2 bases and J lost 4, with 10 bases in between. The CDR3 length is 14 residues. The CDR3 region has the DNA TGTGCCAGCAGTTTATCCGAGGGAGCAGATACGCAGTATTTT. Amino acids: CASSLSEGADTQYF.

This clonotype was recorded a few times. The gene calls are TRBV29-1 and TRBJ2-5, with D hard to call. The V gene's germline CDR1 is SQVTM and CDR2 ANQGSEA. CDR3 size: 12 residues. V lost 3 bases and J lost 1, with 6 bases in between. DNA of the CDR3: TGCAGCGTTGACTTTGCCCAAGAGACCCAGTACTTC. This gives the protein CSVDFAQETQYF.

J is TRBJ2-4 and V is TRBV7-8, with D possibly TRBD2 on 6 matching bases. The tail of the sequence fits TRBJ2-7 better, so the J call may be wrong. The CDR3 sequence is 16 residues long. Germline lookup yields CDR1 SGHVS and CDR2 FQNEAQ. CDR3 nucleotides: TGTGCCAGCAGCCAGACCGGGGGAGCGGACTCCTACGAGCAGTACTTC. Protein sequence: CASSQTGGADSYEQYF.

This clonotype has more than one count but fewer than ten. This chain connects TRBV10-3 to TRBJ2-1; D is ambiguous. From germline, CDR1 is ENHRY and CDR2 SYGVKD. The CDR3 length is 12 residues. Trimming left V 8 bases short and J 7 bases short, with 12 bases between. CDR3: CAIGIVGNEQFF. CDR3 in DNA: TGTGCCATCGGCATCGTTGGGAATGAGCAGTTCTTC.

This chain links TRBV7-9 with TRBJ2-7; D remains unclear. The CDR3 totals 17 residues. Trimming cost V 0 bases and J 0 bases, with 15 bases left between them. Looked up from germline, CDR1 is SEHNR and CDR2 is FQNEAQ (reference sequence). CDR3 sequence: CASSLAQRLKDSYEQYF. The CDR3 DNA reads TGTGCCAGCAGCTTAGCGCAGAGGCTCAAGGACTCCTACGAGCAGTACTTC.

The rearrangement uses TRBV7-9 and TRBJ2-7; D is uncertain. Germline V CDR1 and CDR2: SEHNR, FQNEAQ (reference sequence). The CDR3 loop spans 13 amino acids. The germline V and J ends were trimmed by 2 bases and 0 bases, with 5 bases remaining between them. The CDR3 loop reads CASSLPASYEQYF. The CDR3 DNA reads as TGTGCCAGCAGCTTACCAGCCTCCTACGAGCAGTACTTC. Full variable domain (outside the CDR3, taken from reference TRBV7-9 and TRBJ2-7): DTGVSQNPRHKITKRGQNVTFRCDPISEHNRLYWYRQTLGQGPEFLTYFQNEAQLEKSRLLSDRFSAERPKGSFSTLEIQRTEQGDSAMYLCASSLPASYEQYFGPGTRLTVT.

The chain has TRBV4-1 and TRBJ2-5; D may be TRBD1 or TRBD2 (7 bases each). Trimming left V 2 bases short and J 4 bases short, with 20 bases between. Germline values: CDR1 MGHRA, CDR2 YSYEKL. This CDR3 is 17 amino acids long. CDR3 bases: TGCGCCAGCAGCCAAACCCAGGGGGGGGGCCTAGGAGAGACCCAGTACTTC. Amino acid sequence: CASSQTQGGGLGETQYF.

CDR3 DNA: TGTGCCAGCAGCTTCCCATACGGACCCTCTGATTATGGCTACACCTTC. Protein product: CASSFPYGPSDYGYTF. The J gene is TRBJ1-2, the V gene TRBV28; unclear D gene. V gave up 6 bases and J gave up 5 bases, with 22 bases separating them. Germline CDR1 reads MDHEN; CDR2 reads SYDVKM. The length of the CDR3 is 16 residues.

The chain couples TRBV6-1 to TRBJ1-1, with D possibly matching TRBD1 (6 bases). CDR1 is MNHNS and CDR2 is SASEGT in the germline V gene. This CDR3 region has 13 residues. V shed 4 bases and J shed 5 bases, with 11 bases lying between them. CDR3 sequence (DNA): TGTGCCAGCAGTGCTGGGGGCAGTACTGAAGCTTTCTTT. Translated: CASSAGGSTEAFF.

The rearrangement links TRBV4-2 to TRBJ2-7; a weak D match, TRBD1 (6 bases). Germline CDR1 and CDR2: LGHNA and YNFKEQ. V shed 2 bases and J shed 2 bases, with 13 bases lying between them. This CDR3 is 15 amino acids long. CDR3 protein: CASSQQPGQAYEQYF. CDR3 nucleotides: TGTGCCAGCAGCCAACAACCGGGACAAGCCTACGAGCAGTACTTC.

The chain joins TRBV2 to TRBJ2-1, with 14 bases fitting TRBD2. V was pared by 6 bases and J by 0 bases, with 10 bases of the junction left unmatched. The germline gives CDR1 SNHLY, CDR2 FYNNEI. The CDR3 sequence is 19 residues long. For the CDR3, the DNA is TGTGCCAGCAGACCCGGACTAGCGGGGGGCCACATCTCCTACAATGAGCAGTTCTTC. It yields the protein CASRPGLAGGHISYNEQFF.

CDR3 bases: TGTGCCAGCAGCCAGAACGGCCTCTGGGGGGAGGCCCAGTACTTC. Translating it yields CASSQNGLWGEAQYF. This chain links TRBV4-2 with TRBJ2-7; possible D gene TRBD2, 6 bases. Deletions cut 3 bases from V and 10 bases from J, with 22 bases between. CDR1 and CDR2 (germline): LGHNA, YNFKEQ. This CDR3 comprises 15 residues.

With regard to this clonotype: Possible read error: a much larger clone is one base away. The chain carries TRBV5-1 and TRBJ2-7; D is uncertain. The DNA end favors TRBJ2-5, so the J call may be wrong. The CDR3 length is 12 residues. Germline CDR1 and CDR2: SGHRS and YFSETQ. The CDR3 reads CASGRSEETQYF. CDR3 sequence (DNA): TGCGCCAGCGGGCGTTCGGAAGAGACCCAGTACTTC.

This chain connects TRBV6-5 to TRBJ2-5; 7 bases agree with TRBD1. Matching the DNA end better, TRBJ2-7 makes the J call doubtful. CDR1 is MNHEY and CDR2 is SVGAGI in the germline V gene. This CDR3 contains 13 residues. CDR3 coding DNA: TGTGCCAGCAGTACCGGGACAGCCTACGAGCAGTACTTC. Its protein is CASSTGTAYEQYF.